This TCR beta chain originates from a study of blood T cell repertoires in COVID-19. At the level of the study: Some COVID-19 samples were acute and others convalescent; all came from the United States, Italy and Spain. The analysed material was cDNA or gDNA that came from T cells, B-cell-depleted T cells, or PBMCs.

Trimming cost V 6 bases and J 9 bases; bases outside gene matches: 14. The CDR3 runs to 16 residues. In germline, CDR1 is LNHDA, CDR2 SQIVND (reference sequence). Data came from immunoSEQ multiplex PCR; TCRdb stores just in-frame clones and leaves some out. The sample includes about 97,000 clones, approximately 87% seen only once; the top ten take 20%. The chain combines TRBV19 with TRBJ2-1, with 10 bases fitting TRBD2. Material: peripheral blood. This TCR was sampled from a human donor in a cohort sampled during active COVID-19. CDR3 loop: CASSLGASGRLSEQFF. DNA for the CDR3: TGTGCCAGTAGCCTTGGGGCTAGCGGGAGACTTAGTGAGCAGTTCTTC.